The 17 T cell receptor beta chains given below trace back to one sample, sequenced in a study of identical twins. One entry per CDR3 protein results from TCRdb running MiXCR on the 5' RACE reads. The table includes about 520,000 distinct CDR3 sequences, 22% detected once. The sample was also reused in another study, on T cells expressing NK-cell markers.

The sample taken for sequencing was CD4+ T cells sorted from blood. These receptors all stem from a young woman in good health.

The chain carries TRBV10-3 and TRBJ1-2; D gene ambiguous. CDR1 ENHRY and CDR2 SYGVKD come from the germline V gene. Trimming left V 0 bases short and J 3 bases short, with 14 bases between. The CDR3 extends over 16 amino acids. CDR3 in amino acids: CAISESNREADYGYTF. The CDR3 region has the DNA TGTGCCATCAGTGAGTCGAATCGGGAGGCGGACTATGGCTACACCTTC.

The CDR3 region is CASSQDLSGAYTGELFF. DNA for the CDR3: TGTGCCAGCAGCCAAGATCTGAGCGGGGCCTACACCGGGGAGCTGTTTTTT. The chain employs TRBV3-1 and TRBJ2-2; 7 nucleotides line up with TRBD2. The CDR3 extends over 17 amino acids. CDR1 and CDR2 from the germline V gene are LGHDT and YNNKEL (reference sequence). The V gene end was trimmed by 0 bases and the J gene end by 3 bases; junction bases not matched to a gene: 7.

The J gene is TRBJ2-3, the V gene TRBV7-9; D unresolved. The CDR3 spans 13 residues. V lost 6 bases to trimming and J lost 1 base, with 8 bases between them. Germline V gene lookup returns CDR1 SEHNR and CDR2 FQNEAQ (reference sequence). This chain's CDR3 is CASRKTGTDTQYF. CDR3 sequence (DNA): TGTGCCAGCAGAAAAACTGGCACAGATACGCAGTATTTT.

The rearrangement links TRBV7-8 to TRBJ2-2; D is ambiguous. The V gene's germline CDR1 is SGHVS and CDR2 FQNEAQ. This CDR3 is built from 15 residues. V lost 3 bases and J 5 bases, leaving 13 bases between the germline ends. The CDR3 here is CASSLETFGTGELFF. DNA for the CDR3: TGTGCCAGCAGCTTGGAGACGTTCGGGACCGGGGAGCTGTTTTTT.

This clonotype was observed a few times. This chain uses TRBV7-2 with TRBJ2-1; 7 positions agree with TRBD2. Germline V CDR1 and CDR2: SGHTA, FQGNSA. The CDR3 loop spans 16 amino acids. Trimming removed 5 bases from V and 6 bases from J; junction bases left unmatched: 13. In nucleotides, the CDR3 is TGTGCCAGCAGCGCGAGACTAGCCTCTTGGTCCAATGAGCAGTTCTTC. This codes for CASSARLASWSNEQFF.

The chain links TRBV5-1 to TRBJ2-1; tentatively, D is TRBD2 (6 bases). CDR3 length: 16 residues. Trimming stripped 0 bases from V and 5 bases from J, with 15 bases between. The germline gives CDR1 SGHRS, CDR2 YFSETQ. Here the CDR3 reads CASSLGSGGPHNEQFF. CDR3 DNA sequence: TGCGCCAGCAGCTTGGGAAGCGGAGGGCCCCACAATGAGCAGTTCTTC.

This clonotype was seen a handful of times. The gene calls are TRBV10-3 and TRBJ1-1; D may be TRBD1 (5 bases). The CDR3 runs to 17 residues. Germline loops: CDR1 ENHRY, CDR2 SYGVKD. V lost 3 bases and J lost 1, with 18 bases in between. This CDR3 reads CAISDPNGAAGNTEAFF. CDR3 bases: TGTGCCATCAGTGACCCTAATGGGGCGGCGGGGAACACTGAAGCTTTCTTT.

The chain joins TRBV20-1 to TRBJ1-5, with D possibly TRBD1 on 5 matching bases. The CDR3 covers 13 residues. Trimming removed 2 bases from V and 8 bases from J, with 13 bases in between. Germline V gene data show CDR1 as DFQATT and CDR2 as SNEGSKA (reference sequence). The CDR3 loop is CSARSGGSKPQHF. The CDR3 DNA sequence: TGCAGTGCTAGATCGGGGGGGAGTAAGCCCCAGCATTTT.

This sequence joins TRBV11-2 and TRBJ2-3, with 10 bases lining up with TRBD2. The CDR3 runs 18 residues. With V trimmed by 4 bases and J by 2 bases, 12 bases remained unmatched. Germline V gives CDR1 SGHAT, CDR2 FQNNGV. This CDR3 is CASSSRPPSGRHTDTQYF. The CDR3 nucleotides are TGTGCCAGCAGCTCCCGGCCTCCTAGCGGGAGACACACAGATACGCAGTATTTT.

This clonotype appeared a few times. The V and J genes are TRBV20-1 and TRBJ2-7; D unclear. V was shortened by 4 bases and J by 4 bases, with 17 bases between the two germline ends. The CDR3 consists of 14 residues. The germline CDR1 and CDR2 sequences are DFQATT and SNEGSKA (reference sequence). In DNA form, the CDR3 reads TGCAGTGCTACAAACCCGGGCTCTACTTACGAGCAGTACTTC. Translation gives CSATNPGSTYEQYF.

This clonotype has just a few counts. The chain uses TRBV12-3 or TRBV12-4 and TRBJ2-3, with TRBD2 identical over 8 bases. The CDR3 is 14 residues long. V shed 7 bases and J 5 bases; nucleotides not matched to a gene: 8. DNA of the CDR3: TGTGCCAGCACCTCGGGGGGGCTGGGAGATACGCAGTATTTT. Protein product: CASTSGGLGDTQYF.

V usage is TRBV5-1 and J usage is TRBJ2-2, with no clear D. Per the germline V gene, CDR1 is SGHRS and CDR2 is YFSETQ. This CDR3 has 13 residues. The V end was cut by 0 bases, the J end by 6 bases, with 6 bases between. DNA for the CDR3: TGCGCCAGCAGCTTGGAGGTCCCCGGGGAGCTGTTTTTT. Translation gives CASSLEVPGELFF.

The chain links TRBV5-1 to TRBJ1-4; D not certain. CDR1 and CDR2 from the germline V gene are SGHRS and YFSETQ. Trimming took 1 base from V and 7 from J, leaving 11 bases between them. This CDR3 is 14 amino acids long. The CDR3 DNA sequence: TGCGCCAGCAGCTTGAGTGGGCAGCGTGAAAAACTGTTTTTT. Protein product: CASSLSGQREKLFF.

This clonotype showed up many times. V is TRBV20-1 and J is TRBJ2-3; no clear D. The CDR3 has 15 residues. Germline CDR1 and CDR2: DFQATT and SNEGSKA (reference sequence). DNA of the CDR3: TGCAGCGCAACTCTGATTCAGGCGGTCACAGATACGCAGTATTTT. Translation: CSATLIQAVTDTQYF.

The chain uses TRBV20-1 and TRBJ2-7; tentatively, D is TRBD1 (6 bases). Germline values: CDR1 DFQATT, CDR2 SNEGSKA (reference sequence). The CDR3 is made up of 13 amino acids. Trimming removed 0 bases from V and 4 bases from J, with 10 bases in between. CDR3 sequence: CSARDWTEYEQYF. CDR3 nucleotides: TGCAGTGCTAGAGATTGGACAGAGTACGAGCAGTACTTC.

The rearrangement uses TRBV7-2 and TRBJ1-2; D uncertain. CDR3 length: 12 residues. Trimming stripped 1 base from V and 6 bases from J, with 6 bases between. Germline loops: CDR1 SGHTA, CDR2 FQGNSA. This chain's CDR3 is CASSLDQDGYTF. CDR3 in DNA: TGTGCCAGCAGCTTAGATCAGGATGGCTACACCTTC.

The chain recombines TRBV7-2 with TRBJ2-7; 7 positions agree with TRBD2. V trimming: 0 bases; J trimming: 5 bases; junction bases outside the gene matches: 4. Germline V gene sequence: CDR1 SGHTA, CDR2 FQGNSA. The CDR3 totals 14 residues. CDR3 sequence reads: CASSLAGGSDEQYF. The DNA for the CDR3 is TGTGCCAGCAGCTTAGCGGGCGGGAGCGACGAGCAGTACTTC.